This T cell receptor beta chain was identified during a study of technical replicates of blood from a handful of donors. The CDR3 spans 13 residues. Trimming removed 0 bases from V and 10 bases from J, with 11 bases in between. In germline, CDR1 is MNHEY, CDR2 SVGAGI. Assay used: immunoSEQ multiplex PCR; TCRdb lists only in-frame clones, some missing. The table lists about 61,000 clones, 97% of them singletons. This sequence was found in a human donor in good health. The sequencing sample was made of T cells isolated from PBMCs. This chain links TRBV6-5 with TRBJ2-3; D possibly corresponds to TRBD2 (5 bases). In DNA, the CDR3 is TGTGCCAGCAGTTACTCCGGACTCTTAGCGCAGTATTTT. This translates into CASSYSGLLAQYF.